These 21 T cell receptor beta chains were sequenced from one sample in a study of cytomegalovirus exposure and HLA in healthy donors. This PCR relied on a set of 60 Vbeta primers and 13 Jbeta primers. Profiling relied on immunoSEQ multiplex PCR, and the TCRdb table lists in-frame clones only, not all of them. Of about 80,000 clones listed, approximately 80% were seen once; the top ten hold roughly 30%. Material for sequencing was PBMCs. The receptors were gathered from a man aged 50 to 59 in good health and CMV-seropositive.

The rearrangement joins TRBV10-3 to TRBJ2-3; TRBD2 is a possible D gene (6 bases). The V end was cut by 3 bases, the J end by 0 bases, with 13 bases between. The length of the CDR3 is 16 residues. Germline V gene sequence: CDR1 ENHRY, CDR2 SYGVKD. The CDR3 here is CAISELAGTSTDTQYF. DNA for the CDR3: TGTGCCATCAGTGAACTAGCAGGCACTAGCACAGATACGCAGTATTTT.

The V gene is TRBV4-1, the J gene TRBJ2-1; 9 positions match TRBD2. Germline V lookup: CDR1 MGHRA, CDR2 YSYEKL. The CDR3 totals 15 residues. Trimming took 4 bases from V and 7 from J; bases not matched to a gene: 8. The CDR3 bases are TGCGCCAGCAGCCTGAGGGGACTAGCTATAAATGAGCAGTTCTTC. Its translation is CASSLRGLAINEQFF.

The V call is TRBV28, the J call TRBJ2-2; D is uncertain. With 7 bases removed from V and 2 bases from J, the gap between germline ends came to 5 bases. The CDR3 sequence is 12 residues long. Germline V lookup: CDR1 MDHEN, CDR2 SYDVKM. The CDR3 protein is CASTLNTGELFF. CDR3 coding DNA: TGTGCCAGCACTCTTAACACCGGGGAGCTGTTTTTT.

The V and J genes are TRBV5-1 and TRBJ2-2; 8 nucleotides agree with TRBD1. V was pared by 5 bases and J by 1 base, with 4 bases of the junction left unmatched. The CDR3 runs to 15 residues. Germline values: CDR1 SGHRS, CDR2 YFSETQ. The chain's CDR3 is CASRPGTGNTGELFF. As DNA, the CDR3 is TGCGCCAGCAGACCCGGGACAGGGAACACCGGGGAGCTGTTTTTT. The full variable domain, with the rest looked up from reference TRBV5-1 and TRBJ2-2, is KAGVTQTPRYLIKTRGQQVTLSCSPISGHRSVSWYQQTPGQGLQFLFEYFSETQRNKGNFPGRFSGRQFSNSRSEMNVSTLELGDSALYLCASRPGTGNTGELFFGEGSRLTVL.

The chain links TRBV7-2 to TRBJ1-3; TRBD1 is a possible D gene (6 bases). The CDR3 runs to 15 residues. Germline loops: CDR1 SGHTA, CDR2 FQGNSA. With 5 bases removed from V and 3 bases from J, the gap between germline ends came to 14 bases. The CDR3 coding sequence is TGTGCCAGCAGCCTCGGGGGGGGCAATGGAAACACCATATATTTT. Encoded protein: CASSLGGGNGNTIYF. The whole variable domain, remainder taken from reference TRBV7-2 and TRBJ1-3, is GAGVSQSPSNKVTEKGKDVELRCDPISGHTALYWYRQSLGQGLEFLIYFQGNSAPDKSGLPSDRFSAERTGGSVSTLTIQRTQQEDSAVYLCASSLGGGNGNTIYFGEGSWLTVV.

This chain joins TRBV27 and TRBJ2-4; 9 positions agree with TRBD1. The CDR3 has 14 residues. Germline CDR1 is MNHEY and CDR2 is SMNVEV (reference sequence). J was trimmed by 7 bases and V by 4 bases; bases with no gene match: 5. As DNA, the CDR3 is TGTGCCAGCAGTTCAAGGGACAGGGCGAACATTCAGTACTTC. This sequence encodes CASSSRDRANIQYF.

The chain is built from TRBV5-1 and TRBJ2-3; TRBD2 aligns across 10 bases. Germline lookup yields CDR1 SGHRS and CDR2 YFSETQ. The junction had 7 bases not matched to a gene; V was cut back by 4 bases and J by 2 bases. The length of the CDR3 is 16 residues. In nucleotides, the CDR3 is TGCGCCAGCAGCATGACTAGCGGGCAATTCACAGATACGCAGTATTTT. Amino acids: CASSMTSGQFTDTQYF.

The chain couples TRBV7-7 to TRBJ2-1, with D maybe TRBD1 (7 bases). Germline V gene data show CDR1 as SSHAT and CDR2 as FNYEAQ (reference sequence). CDR3 length: 17 amino acids. Between the trimmed V and J ends, which lost 4 bases and 0 bases, there was a span of 16 bases. The CDR3 loop is CASSSSGGLSSYNEQFF. The CDR3 coding sequence is TGTGCCAGCAGCTCGTCAGGGGGACTTTCCTCCTACAATGAGCAGTTCTTC.

This clone was seen once. The chain employs TRBV25-1 and TRBJ2-7, with TRBD1 matching 9 bases. CDR3 size: 15 residues. CDR1 is MGHDK, CDR2 SYGVNS, per germline. V lost 6 bases, J lost 4 bases, and 10 bases stayed unmatched. CDR3 sequence: CASRAPGQGRYEQYF. DNA of the CDR3: TGTGCCAGCAGGGCCCCGGGACAGGGCAGATACGAGCAGTACTTC.

Of note for this clone: The junction shows a germline mismatch at one end, possibly a read error. V usage is TRBV5-8 and J usage is TRBJ2-4, with a tentative D call TRBD1 (5 bases). Germline CDR1 is SGHTS and CDR2 is YDEGEE. The CDR3 runs 13 residues. The CDR3 sequence is CASSLQGVNSQYF. The DNA of the CDR3 is TGTGCCAGCAGCTTGCAGGGCGTAAACAGTCAGTACTTC.

This clone was seen only a few times. The chain recombines TRBV7-9 with TRBJ2-7, with 8 positions matching TRBD2. CDR1 and CDR2 (germline): SEHNR, FQNEAQ (reference sequence). The V gene end was trimmed by 3 bases and the J gene end by 0 bases; junction bases not matched to a gene: 7. The CDR3 contains 16 residues. CDR3: CASSFRESGSSYEQYF. In DNA form, the CDR3 reads TGTGCCAGCAGCTTTAGGGAAAGCGGGAGCTCCTACGAGCAGTACTTC.

The CDR3 DNA follows: TGTGCCAGCAGTTACAAGAGGTCGAACCGGGACACTGAAGCTTTCTTT. Its translation: CASSYKRSNRDTEAFF. The chain uses TRBV6-8 and TRBJ1-1, with D hard to call. The CDR3 extends over 16 amino acids. Trimming took 2 bases from V and 3 from J, leaving 16 bases between them. Germline V gives CDR1 MNHGY, CDR2 SAAAGT.

The chain has TRBV9 and TRBJ2-7; D possibly corresponds to TRBD1 (6 bases). The germline gives CDR1 SGDLS, CDR2 YYNGEE. V lost 0 bases and J lost 6, with 13 bases in between. The CDR3 is made up of 14 amino acids. The DNA for the CDR3 is TGTGCCAGCAGCGTAGGGCAGGGGAACTTCGAGCAGTACTTC. Translating it yields CASSVGQGNFEQYF.

The V gene is TRBV2, the J gene TRBJ1-2; 7 positions agree with TRBD1. Trimming took 2 bases from V and 6 from J; bases not matched to a gene: 6. The CDR3 length is 14 residues. Per germline, CDR1 SNHLY and CDR2 FYNNEI. The CDR3 DNA is TGTGCCAGCAGTGAATTAGGGCAGGGGGATGGCTACACCTTC. It encodes CASSELGQGDGYTF.

The chain recombines TRBV5-4 with TRBJ1-2, with D maybe TRBD1 (5 bases). CDR1 SGHNT and CDR2 YYREEE come from the germline V gene (reference sequence). CDR3 length: 13 amino acids. V was cut by 0 bases and J by 7 bases, with 10 bases left in between. CDR3 sequence: CASSLGGAGGYTF. The CDR3 DNA follows: TGTGCCAGCAGCTTGGGGGGCGCAGGTGGCTACACCTTC.

V usage is TRBV5-1 and J usage is TRBJ2-5, with 7 nucleotides matching TRBD2. Gene TRBJ2-7 matches the end of the DNA better, so the J call may be wrong. Germline V gene lookup returns CDR1 SGHRS and CDR2 YFSETQ. CDR3 length equals 15 residues. This chain's CDR3 is CASSPGRGTGGEQYF. CDR3 DNA: TGCGCCAGCAGCCCGGGTAGGGGAACGGGGGGCGAGCAGTACTTC.

This chain uses TRBV9 with TRBJ2-7; 12 bases are a match to TRBD2. The junction had 10 bases not matched to a gene; V was cut back by 3 bases and J by 6 bases. The length of the CDR3 is 16 residues. The germline CDR1 and CDR2 sequences are SGDLS and YYNGEE. The CDR3 DNA follows: TGTGCCAGCAGCGGGGCTAGCGGGAGGGCCCTTGGCGAGCAGTACTTC. Protein sequence: CASSGASGRALGEQYF.

DNA for the CDR3: TGTGCCAGCAGCTTCCGGGTCGGGAGGGCCGGCAACGAGCAGTACTTC. Amino acids: CASSFRVGRAGNEQYF. The rearrangement links TRBV5-4 to TRBJ2-7, with TRBD2 matching over 8 bases. Trimming removed 2 bases from V and 5 bases from J; junction bases left unmatched: 12. Germline V CDR1 and CDR2: SGHNT, YYREEE (reference sequence). The CDR3 length is 16 residues. Drawing the rest from reference TRBV5-4 and TRBJ2-7, the complete variable domain is ETGVTQSPTHLIKTRGQQVTLRCSSQSGHNTVSWYQQALGQGPQFIFQYYREEENGRGNFPPRFSGLQFPNYSSELNVNALELDDSALYLCASSFRVGRAGNEQYFGPGTRLTVT.

This chain uses TRBV2 with TRBJ2-3; D not certain. Germline V gene sequence: CDR1 SNHLY, CDR2 FYNNEI. With 4 bases removed from V and 5 bases from J, the gap between germline ends came to 13 bases. This CDR3 is built from 14 residues. The CDR3 is CASSGNSFIDTQYF. Here the CDR3 DNA reads TGTGCCAGCAGTGGCAATAGCTTCATAGATACGCAGTATTTT.

The V and J genes are TRBV6-1 and TRBJ2-3; 10 nucleotides line up with TRBD1. The V gene end was trimmed by 4 bases and the J gene end by 4 bases; junction bases not matched to a gene: 2. Germline V gives CDR1 MNHNS, CDR2 SASEGT. CDR3 length: 14 amino acids. CDR3 in DNA: TGTGCCAGCAGTGGGACAGGGGGGGCAGATACGCAGTATTTT. Residues: CASSGTGGADTQYF.

The chain combines TRBV5-6 with TRBJ2-7; D is unresolved. From germline, CDR1 is SGHDT and CDR2 YYEEEE. V lost 0 bases and J 3 bases, leaving 4 bases between the germline ends. The CDR3 covers 12 residues. The CDR3 sequence: CASSLANYEQYF. The CDR3, as DNA: TGTGCCAGCAGCTTGGCCAACTACGAGCAGTACTTC.